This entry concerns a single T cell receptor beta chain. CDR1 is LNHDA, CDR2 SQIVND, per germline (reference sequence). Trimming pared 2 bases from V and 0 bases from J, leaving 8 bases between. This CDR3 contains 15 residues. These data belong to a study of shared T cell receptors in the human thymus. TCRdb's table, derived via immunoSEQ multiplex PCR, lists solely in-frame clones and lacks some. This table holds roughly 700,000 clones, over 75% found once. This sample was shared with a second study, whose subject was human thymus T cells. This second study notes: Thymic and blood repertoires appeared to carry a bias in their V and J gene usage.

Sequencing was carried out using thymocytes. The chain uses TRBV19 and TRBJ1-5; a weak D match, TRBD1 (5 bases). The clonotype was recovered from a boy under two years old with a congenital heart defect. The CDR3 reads CASSISGDSNQPQHF. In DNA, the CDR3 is TGTGCCAGTAGTATATCGGGGGATAGCAATCAGCCCCAGCATTTT.